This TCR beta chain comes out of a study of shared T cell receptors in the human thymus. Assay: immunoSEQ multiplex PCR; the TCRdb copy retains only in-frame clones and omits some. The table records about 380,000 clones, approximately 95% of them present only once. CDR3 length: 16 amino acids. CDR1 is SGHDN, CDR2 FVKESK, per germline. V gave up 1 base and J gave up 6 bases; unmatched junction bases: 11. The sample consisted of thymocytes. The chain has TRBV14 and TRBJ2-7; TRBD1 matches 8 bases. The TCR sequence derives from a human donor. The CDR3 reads CASSQGPTGAPPEQYF. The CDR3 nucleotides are TGTGCCAGCAGCCAAGGACCGACAGGGGCCCCCCCCGAGCAGTACTTC.